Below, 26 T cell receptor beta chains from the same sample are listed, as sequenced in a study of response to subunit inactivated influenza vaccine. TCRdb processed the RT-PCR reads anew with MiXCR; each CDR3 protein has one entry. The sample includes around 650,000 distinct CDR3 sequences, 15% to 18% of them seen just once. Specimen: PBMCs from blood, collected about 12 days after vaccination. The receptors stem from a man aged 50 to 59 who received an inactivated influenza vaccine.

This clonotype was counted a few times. CDR3 DNA sequence: TGTGCCAGCAGCACAGGGTTATCCTACAATGAGCAGTTCTTC. Translation: CASSTGLSYNEQFF. The genes are TRBV9 and TRBJ2-1; possible D gene TRBD1, 6 bases. Trimming took 4 bases from V and 1 from J, leaving 9 bases between them. The CDR3 has 14 residues. Germline V lookup: CDR1 SGDLS, CDR2 YYNGEE. The full variable domain, completed using reference TRBV9 and TRBJ2-1, is DSGVTQTPKHLITATGQRVTLRCSPRSGDLSVYWYQQSLDQGLQFLIQYYNGEERAKGNILERFSAQQFPDLHSELNLSSLELGDSALYFCASSTGLSYNEQFFGPGTRLTVL.

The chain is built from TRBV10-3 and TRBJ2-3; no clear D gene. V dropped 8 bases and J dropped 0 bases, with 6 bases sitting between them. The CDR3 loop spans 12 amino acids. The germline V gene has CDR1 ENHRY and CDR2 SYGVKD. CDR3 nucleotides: TGTGCCATCGGAGCTAGCACAGATACGCAGTATTTT. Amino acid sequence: CAIGASTDTQYF.

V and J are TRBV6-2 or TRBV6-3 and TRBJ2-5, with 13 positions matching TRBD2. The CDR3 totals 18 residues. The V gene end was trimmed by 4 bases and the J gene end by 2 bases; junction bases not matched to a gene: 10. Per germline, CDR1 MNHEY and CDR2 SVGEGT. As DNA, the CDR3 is TGTGCCAGCAGTTCCGGGACTAGCGGGGCCCCGTTTCAAGAGACCCAGTACTTC. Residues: CASSSGTSGAPFQETQYF.

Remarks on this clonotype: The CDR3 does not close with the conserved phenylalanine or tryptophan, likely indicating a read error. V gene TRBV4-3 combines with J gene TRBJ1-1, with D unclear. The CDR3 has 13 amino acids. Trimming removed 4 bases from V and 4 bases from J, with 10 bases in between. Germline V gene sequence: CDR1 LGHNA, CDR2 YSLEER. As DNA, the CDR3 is TGCGCCAGCAGCCTAACCACACGCACTGAAGCTTTCTCT. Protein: CASSLTTRTEAFS.

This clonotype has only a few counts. The CDR3 DNA follows: TGTGCCAGCAGCTTAGCGACAAGGCCCGAAGAAGCTTTCTTT. Translation gives CASSLATRPEEAFF. The J gene is TRBJ1-1, the V gene TRBV7-9, with D hard to call. CDR3 length equals 14 residues. V lost 0 bases, J lost 8 bases, and 13 bases lay in between. Germline CDR1 reads SEHNR; CDR2 reads FQNEAQ (reference sequence).

CDR3 protein: CASSFFTGTDTQYF. CDR3 DNA sequence: TGTGCCAGCAGCTTTTTTACAGGCACAGATACGCAGTATTTT. This chain joins TRBV7-8 and TRBJ2-3; no firm D call. Trimming pared 3 bases from V and 1 base from J, leaving 8 bases between. Germline lookup yields CDR1 SGHVS and CDR2 FQNEAQ. The CDR3 has 14 amino acids.

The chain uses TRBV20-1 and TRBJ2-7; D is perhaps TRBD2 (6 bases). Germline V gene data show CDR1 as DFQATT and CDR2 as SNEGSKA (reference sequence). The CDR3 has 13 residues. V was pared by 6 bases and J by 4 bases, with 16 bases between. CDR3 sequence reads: CSAYTGTGYEQYF. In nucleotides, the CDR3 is TGCAGTGCCTACACCGGGACTGGTTACGAGCAGTACTTC.

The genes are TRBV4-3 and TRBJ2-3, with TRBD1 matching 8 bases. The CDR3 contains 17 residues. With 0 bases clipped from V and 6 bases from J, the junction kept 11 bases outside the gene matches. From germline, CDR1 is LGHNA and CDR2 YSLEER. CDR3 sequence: CASSQDRFGRGRDTQYF. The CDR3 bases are TGCGCCAGCAGCCAAGATAGATTTGGCAGGGGGCGTGATACGCAGTATTTT.

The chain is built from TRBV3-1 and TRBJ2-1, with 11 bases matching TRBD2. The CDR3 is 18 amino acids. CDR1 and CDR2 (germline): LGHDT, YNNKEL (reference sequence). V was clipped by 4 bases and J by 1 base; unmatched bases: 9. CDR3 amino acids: CASSRPLTSGGSYNEQFF. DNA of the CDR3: TGTGCCAGCAGCCGTCCCTTAACTAGCGGGGGTTCCTACAATGAGCAGTTCTTC.

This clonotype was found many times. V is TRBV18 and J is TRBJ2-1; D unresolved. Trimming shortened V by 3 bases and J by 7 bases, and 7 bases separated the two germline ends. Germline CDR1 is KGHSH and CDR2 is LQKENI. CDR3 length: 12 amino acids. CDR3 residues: CASSPYGNEQFF. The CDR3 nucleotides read TGTGCCAGCTCACCTTACGGGAATGAGCAGTTCTTC.

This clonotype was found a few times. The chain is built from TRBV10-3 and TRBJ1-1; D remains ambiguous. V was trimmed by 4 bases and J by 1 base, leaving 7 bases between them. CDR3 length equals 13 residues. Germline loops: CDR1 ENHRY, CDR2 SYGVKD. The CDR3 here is CAISVDTNTEAFF. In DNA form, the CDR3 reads TGTGCCATCAGTGTCGACACGAACACTGAAGCTTTCTTT.

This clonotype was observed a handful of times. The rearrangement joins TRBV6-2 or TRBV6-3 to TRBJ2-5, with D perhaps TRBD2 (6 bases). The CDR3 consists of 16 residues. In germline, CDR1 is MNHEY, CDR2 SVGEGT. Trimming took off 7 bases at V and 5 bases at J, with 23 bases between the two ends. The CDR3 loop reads CASTKSRGRTLETQYF. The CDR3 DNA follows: TGTGCCAGCACCAAAAGCCGGGGGAGGACTCTTGAGACCCAGTACTTC.

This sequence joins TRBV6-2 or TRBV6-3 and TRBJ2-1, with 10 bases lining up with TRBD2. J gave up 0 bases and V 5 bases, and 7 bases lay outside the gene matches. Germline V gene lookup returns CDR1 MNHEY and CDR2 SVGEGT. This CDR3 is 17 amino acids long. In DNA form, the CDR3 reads TGTGCCAGCAGTGGCGTCGGACTAGCGGTCTCCTACAATGAGCAGTTCTTC. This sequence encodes CASSGVGLAVSYNEQFF.

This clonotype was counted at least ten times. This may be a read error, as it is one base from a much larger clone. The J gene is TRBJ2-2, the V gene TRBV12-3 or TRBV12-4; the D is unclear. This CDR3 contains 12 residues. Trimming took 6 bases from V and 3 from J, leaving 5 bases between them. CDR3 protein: CASRWDTGELFF. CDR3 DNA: TGTGCCAGCAGATGGGACACCGGGGAGCTGTTTTTT.

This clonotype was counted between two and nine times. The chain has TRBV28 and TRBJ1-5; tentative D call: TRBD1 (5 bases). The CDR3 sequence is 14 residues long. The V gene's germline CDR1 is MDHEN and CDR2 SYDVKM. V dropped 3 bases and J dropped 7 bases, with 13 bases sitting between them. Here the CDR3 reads CASSFLGEGQPQHF. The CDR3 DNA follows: TGTGCCAGCAGTTTTCTGGGGGAGGGCCAGCCCCAGCATTTT.

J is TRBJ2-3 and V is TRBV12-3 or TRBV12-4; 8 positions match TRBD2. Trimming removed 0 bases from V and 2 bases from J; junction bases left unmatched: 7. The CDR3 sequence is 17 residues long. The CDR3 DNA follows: TGTGCCAGCAGTTTAGCGGTCACGGGGGGGTCCACAGATACGCAGTATTTT. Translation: CASSLAVTGGSTDTQYF.

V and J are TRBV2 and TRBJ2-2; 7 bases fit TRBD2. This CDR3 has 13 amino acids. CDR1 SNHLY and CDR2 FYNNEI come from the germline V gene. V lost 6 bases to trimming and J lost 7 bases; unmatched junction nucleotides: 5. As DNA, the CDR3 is TGTGCCAGCAGCAGACTAGCAGGCGGGGAGCTGTTTTTT. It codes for CASSRLAGGELFF. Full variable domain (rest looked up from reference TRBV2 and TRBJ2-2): EPEVTQTPSHQVTQMGQEVILRCVPISNHLYFYWYRQILGQKVEFLVSFYNNEISEKSEIFDDQFSVERPDGSNFTLKIRSTKLEDSAMYFCASSRLAGGELFFGEGSRLTVL.

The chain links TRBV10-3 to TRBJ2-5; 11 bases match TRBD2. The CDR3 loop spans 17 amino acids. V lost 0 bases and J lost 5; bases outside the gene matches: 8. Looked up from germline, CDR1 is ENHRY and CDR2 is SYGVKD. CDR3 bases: TGTGCCATCAGTGAGTCAGGTAGCGGGAGGGCCGATGAGACCCAGTACTTC. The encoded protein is CAISESGSGRADETQYF.

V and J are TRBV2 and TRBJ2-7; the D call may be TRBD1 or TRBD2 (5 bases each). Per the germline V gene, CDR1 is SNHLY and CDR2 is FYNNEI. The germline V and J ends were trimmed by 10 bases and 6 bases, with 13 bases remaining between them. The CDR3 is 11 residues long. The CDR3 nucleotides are TGTGCCACCGTTGGGGGTTCCGAGCAGTACTTC. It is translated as CATVGGSEQYF.

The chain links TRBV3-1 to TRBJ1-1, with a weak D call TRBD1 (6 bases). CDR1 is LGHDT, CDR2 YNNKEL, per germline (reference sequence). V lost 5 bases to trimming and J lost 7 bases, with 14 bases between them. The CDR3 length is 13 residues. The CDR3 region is CASSSKGGGEAFF. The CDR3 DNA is TGTGCCAGCAGCTCAAAAGGGGGAGGTGAAGCTTTCTTT.

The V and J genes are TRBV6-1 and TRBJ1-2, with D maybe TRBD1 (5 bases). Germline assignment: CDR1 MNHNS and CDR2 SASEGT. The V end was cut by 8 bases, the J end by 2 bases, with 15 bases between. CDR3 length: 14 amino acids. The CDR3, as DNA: TGTGCCAGCGATACCGGGACGGCCAACTATGGCTACACCTTC. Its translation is CASDTGTANYGYTF.

The CDR3 sequence: CSAHGSQETQYF. The CDR3 nucleotides read TGCAGTGCTCACGGATCTCAAGAGACCCAGTACTTC. The chain uses TRBV20-1 and TRBJ2-5; D uncertain. V was cut by 5 bases and J by 2 bases, with 9 bases left in between. The CDR3 sequence is 12 residues long. Per germline, CDR1 DFQATT and CDR2 SNEGSKA (reference sequence).

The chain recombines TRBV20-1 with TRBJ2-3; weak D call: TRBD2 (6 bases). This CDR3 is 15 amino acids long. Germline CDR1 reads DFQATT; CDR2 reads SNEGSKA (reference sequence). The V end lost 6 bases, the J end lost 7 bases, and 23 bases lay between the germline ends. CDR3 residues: CSAPGRREGRNTQYF. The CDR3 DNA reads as TGCAGTGCCCCTGGGAGGCGTGAAGGTAGAAATACGCAGTATTTT.

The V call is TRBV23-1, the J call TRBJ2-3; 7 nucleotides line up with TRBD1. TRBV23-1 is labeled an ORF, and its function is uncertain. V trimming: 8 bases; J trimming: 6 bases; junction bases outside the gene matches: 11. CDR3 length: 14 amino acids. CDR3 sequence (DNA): TGCGCCAGCGGCCCCGGACAGGCCTGGGATACGCAGTATTTT. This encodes CASGPGQAWDTQYF.

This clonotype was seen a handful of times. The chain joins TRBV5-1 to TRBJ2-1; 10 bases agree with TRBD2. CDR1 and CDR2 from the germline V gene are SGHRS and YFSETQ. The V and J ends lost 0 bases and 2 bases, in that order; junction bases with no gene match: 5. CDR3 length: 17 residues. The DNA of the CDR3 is TGCGCCAGCAGCTTGGACAAAGCGGGAGGGCCCTACAATGAGCAGTTCTTC. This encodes CASSLDKAGGPYNEQFF.

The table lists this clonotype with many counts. The CDR3 here is CASSSGTENTEAFF. Written as DNA, the CDR3 is TGTGCCAGCAGCTCCGGGACAGAGAACACTGAAGCTTTCTTT. The V call is TRBV12-3 or TRBV12-4, the J call TRBJ1-1, with 7 nucleotides matching TRBD1. V was pared by 6 bases and J by 1 base, with 5 bases of the junction left unmatched. This CDR3 region has 14 residues.